Here is one TCR beta chain with its context. The record originates from a study of blood T cell repertoires in COVID-19. This CDR3 contains 16 residues. Germline V gene sequence: CDR1 LNHDA, CDR2 SQIVND (reference sequence). Trimming stripped 4 bases from V and 2 bases from J, with 12 bases between. Sequencing used immunoSEQ multiplex PCR; TCRdb keeps in-frame clones, though not all of them. This sample yields about 76,000 clones, of which 70% to 75% are seen a single time; over 20% belongs to the top ten. The sequenced sample consisted of peripheral blood. The J gene is TRBJ2-6, the V gene TRBV19; tentative D call: TRBD1 (5 bases). This receptor was taken from an older man with acute or convalescent COVID-19. The CDR3 nucleotides are TGTGCCAGTAGTAGCCCGACAGATACTGGGGCCAACGTCCTGACTTTC. It translates to CASSSPTDTGANVLTF.